These 23 T cell receptor beta chains were sequenced from one sample in a study of OX40 agonist ivuxolimab in advanced cancers. TCRdb's table, derived via immunoSEQ multiplex PCR, lists solely in-frame clones and lacks some. The sample lists approximately 70,000 clones, 86% occurring once. The sequenced sample was CD4+ or CD8+ T cells sorted from blood, obtained in a trial of the OX40 agonist ivuxolimab. The receptors come from an adult with an advanced solid tumor such as melanoma, head and neck, liver or kidney cancer.

This sequence joins TRBV4-3 and TRBJ2-1; 11 nucleotides match TRBD2. Germline CDR1 LGHNA, CDR2 YSLEER. V shed 1 base and J 4 bases; nucleotides not matched to a gene: 6. The CDR3 has 17 amino acids. The chain's CDR3 is CASSQGPSGGLYNEQFF. The CDR3 DNA reads as TGCGCCAGCAGCCAAGGTCCTAGCGGGGGGCTGTACAATGAGCAGTTCTTC.

The chain combines TRBV5-1 with TRBJ2-2; D is unclear. Germline V gene data show CDR1 as SGHRS and CDR2 as YFSETQ. V was trimmed by 3 bases and J by 2 bases, leaving 14 bases between them. The CDR3 is 16 residues long. CDR3 DNA sequence: TGCGCCAGCAGCTCTGTGCCGGTGGTTAACACCGGGGAGCTGTTTTTT. It yields the protein CASSSVPVVNTGELFF.

The genes are TRBV15 and TRBJ1-3; 7 nucleotides match TRBD1. V shed 1 base and J 0 bases; nucleotides not matched to a gene: 12. CDR1 is LNHNV, CDR2 YYDKDF, per germline (reference sequence). CDR3 size: 19 residues. The CDR3 spells CATSRVKGAGTSSGNTIYF. The CDR3 coding sequence is TGTGCCACCAGCAGAGTAAAGGGGGCAGGGACGAGCTCTGGAAACACCATATATTTT.

This clone was found a few times. This chain joins TRBV7-3 and TRBJ1-6; no clear D gene. The CDR3 covers 13 residues. Trimming took off 5 bases at V and 7 bases at J, with 9 bases between the two ends. Germline CDR1 and CDR2: SGHTA and FQGTGA. The CDR3 region has the DNA TGTGCCAGCAGCCTAGGACGGAATTCACCCCTCCACTTT. This sequence encodes CASSLGRNSPLHF.

The chain recombines TRBV11-2 with TRBJ2-7; D is undetermined. Per germline, CDR1 SGHAT and CDR2 FQNNGV. V was shortened by 3 bases and J by 7 bases, with 7 bases between the two germline ends. There are 11 residues in the CDR3. This CDR3 reads CASSFHGEQYF. For the CDR3, the DNA is TGTGCCAGCAGCTTCCACGGGGAGCAGTACTTC.

The chain has TRBV5-5 and TRBJ1-6; D is possibly TRBD1 (6 bases). The germline gives CDR1 SGHKS, CDR2 YYEKEE (reference sequence). The CDR3 covers 14 residues. V dropped 4 bases and J dropped 12 bases, with 17 bases sitting between them. CDR3 sequence (DNA): TGTGCCAGCAGCCAGGGACATCTTACAGGACCCCTCCACTTT. Residues: CASSQGHLTGPLHF. The full variable domain, in which reference TRBV5-5 and TRBJ1-6 provide the parts outside the CDR3, is DAGVTQSPTHLIKTRGQQVTLRCSPISGHKSVSWYQQVLGQGPQFIFQYYEKEERGRGNFPDRFSARQFPNYSSELNVNALLLGDSALYLCASSQGHLTGPLHFGNGTRLTVT.

The V gene is TRBV27, the J gene TRBJ1-6; D uncertain. Germline V gives CDR1 MNHEY, CDR2 SMNVEV (reference sequence). The V and J ends lost 5 bases and 0 bases respectively, with 14 bases between them. The length of the CDR3 is 17 residues. DNA for the CDR3: TGTGCCAGCAGTCAATGGGCCGCGAGCTCCTATAATTCACCCCTCCACTTT. It is translated as CASSQWAASSYNSPLHF.

V gene TRBV6-1 combines with J gene TRBJ2-2; the D is unclear. Trimming took off 8 bases at V and 3 bases at J, with 16 bases between the two ends. Germline V gene data show CDR1 as MNHNS and CDR2 as SASEGT. The CDR3 is 15 residues long. CDR3 in amino acids: CASGFTLSDTGELFF. CDR3 nucleotides: TGTGCCAGCGGGTTCACCTTAAGTGACACCGGGGAGCTGTTTTTT.

Note on this clone: The junction departs from the called germline gene at one end, perhaps through a read error. The chain recombines TRBV28 with TRBJ2-5; D perhaps matches TRBD1 (6 bases). The CDR3 loop spans 11 amino acids. Germline loops: CDR1 MDHEN, CDR2 SYDVKM. The CDR3, as DNA: TGTGCCAGCAGTTTATTTGGGACAATGAACTTC. Its translation: CASSLFGTMNF. The whole variable domain, remainder taken from reference TRBV28 and TRBJ2-5, is DVKVTQSSRYLVKRTGEKVFLECVQDMDHENMFWYRQDPGLGLRLIYFSYDVKMKEKGDIPEGYSVSREKKERFSLILESASTNQTSMYLCASSLFGTMNFGPGTRLLVL.

This CDR3 reads CASSAINELMDEQFF. CDR3 sequence (DNA): TGTGCCAGCAGCGCTATAAATGAGCTCATGGATGAGCAGTTCTTC. The rearrangement joins TRBV7-6 to TRBJ2-1, with unresolved D. This CDR3 spans 15 amino acids. In germline, CDR1 is SGHVS, CDR2 FNYEAQ. V lost 5 bases, J lost 8 bases, and 19 bases lay in between.

V and J are TRBV2 and TRBJ1-5; D possibly corresponds to TRBD1 (5 bases). Trimming left V 2 bases short and J 5 bases short, with 13 bases between. CDR1 SNHLY and CDR2 FYNNEI come from the germline V gene. There are 15 residues in the CDR3. DNA of the CDR3: TGTGCCAGCAGTGAATTGGCGGGGACCTATCAGCCCCAGCATTTT. Translating gives CASSELAGTYQPQHF.

V is TRBV29-1 and J is TRBJ2-7; D may be TRBD1 or TRBD2 (5 bases each). The CDR3 spans 11 residues. The germline V gene has CDR1 SQVTM and CDR2 ANQGSEA. The V end lost 5 bases, the J end lost 4 bases, and 9 bases lay between the germline ends. The CDR3 DNA reads as TGCAGCGTTTCGGGGACGTACGAGCAGTACTTC. Encoded protein: CSVSGTYEQYF.

This clone was recorded only once. CDR3 coding DNA: TGCAGCGTTACAGGGGCTTACACTGAAGCTTTCTTT. Amino acids: CSVTGAYTEAFF. The chain joins TRBV29-1 to TRBJ1-1, with 7 bases aligning to TRBD1. This CDR3 comprises 12 residues. Germline V gene lookup returns CDR1 SQVTM and CDR2 ANQGSEA. J gave up 3 bases and V 5 bases, and 3 bases lay outside the gene matches.

This clone was recorded a few times. The chain links TRBV7-9 to TRBJ2-2, with TRBD1 matching 7 bases. The V segment lost 2 bases and the J segment 2 bases; nucleotides outside the gene matches: 5. Germline loops: CDR1 SEHNR, CDR2 FQNEAQ (reference sequence). CDR3 length equals 16 residues. CDR3 residues: CASSLPGTVNTGELFF. DNA for the CDR3: TGTGCCAGCAGCTTACCCGGGACAGTAAACACCGGGGAGCTGTTTTTT.

CDR3 protein: CASSGEQGSYGYTF. CDR3 sequence (DNA): TGTGCCAGCAGTGGCGAACAGGGGAGCTATGGCTACACCTTC. The chain has TRBV6-4 and TRBJ1-2; TRBD1 agrees at 7 bases. This CDR3 region has 14 residues. CDR1 is MRHNA and CDR2 is SNTAGT in the germline V gene. Losses at the gene ends were 4 bases for V and 4 bases for J; bases not matched to a gene: 6.

This CDR3 is CASSVAPSRTGGHEQFF. The DNA of the CDR3 is TGTGCCAGCAGCGTAGCCCCCTCCCGGACAGGGGGGCATGAGCAGTTCTTC. The gene calls are TRBV9 and TRBJ2-1, with 10 bases that match TRBD1. CDR3 size: 17 residues. CDR1 SGDLS and CDR2 YYNGEE come from the germline V gene. The V and J ends lost 0 bases and 8 bases, in that order; junction bases with no gene match: 11.

The chain has TRBV6-5 and TRBJ1-6; weak D call: TRBD1 (6 bases). Between the trimmed V and J ends, which lost 4 bases and 6 bases, there was a span of 13 bases. The CDR3 is 15 residues long. CDR1 and CDR2 from the germline V gene are MNHEY and SVGAGI. This CDR3 reads CASSFGAGANSPLHF. The CDR3 region has the DNA TGTGCCAGCAGTTTCGGCGCGGGGGCTAATTCACCCCTCCACTTT.

The V and J genes are TRBV18 and TRBJ1-3, with D possibly matching TRBD1 (5 bases). V dropped 3 bases and J dropped 0 bases, with 12 bases sitting between them. The germline V gene encodes CDR1 KGHSH and CDR2 LQKENI. The CDR3 has 16 amino acids. Written as DNA, the CDR3 is TGTGCCAGCTCACCGAGGGACGGCAGCTCTGGAAACACCATATATTTT. Its translation is CASSPRDGSSGNTIYF.

The chain uses TRBV7-2 and TRBJ1-4; D gene uncertain. The CDR3 is made up of 16 amino acids. Looked up from germline, CDR1 is SGHTA and CDR2 is FQGNSA. V lost 4 bases, J lost 0 bases, and 12 bases lay in between. CDR3 protein: CASSSRSAATNEKLFF. In nucleotides, the CDR3 is TGTGCCAGCAGCTCCCGATCAGCAGCAACTAATGAAAAACTGTTTTTT.

The rearrangement joins TRBV28 to TRBJ1-2, with 7 nucleotides matching TRBD1. This CDR3 has 15 residues. V lost 6 bases and J lost 2; bases outside the gene matches: 9. In germline, CDR1 is MDHEN, CDR2 SYDVKM. CDR3 coding DNA: TGTGCCAGCAGCCCCCAGGGGGGGGTCAACTATGGCTACACCTTC. Protein: CASSPQGGVNYGYTF.

Written as DNA, the CDR3 is TGTGCCAGCTTCATGACAGGGGCCTCTGGGGCCAACGTCCTGACTTTC. Protein: CASFMTGASGANVLTF. The chain has TRBV5-4 and TRBJ2-6; 8 nucleotides line up with TRBD1. Germline V gene sequence: CDR1 SGHNT, CDR2 YYREEE (reference sequence). The CDR3 runs 16 residues. V lost 7 bases, J lost 0 bases, and 6 bases stayed unmatched.

V usage is TRBV6-5 and J usage is TRBJ1-1; 7 nucleotides align to TRBD1. The CDR3 is 14 amino acids. Germline V lookup: CDR1 MNHEY, CDR2 SVGAGI. V lost 6 bases to trimming and J lost 0 bases; unmatched junction nucleotides: 4. CDR3 bases: TGTGCCAGCAGACCGGGACAGATGAACACTGAAGCTTTCTTT. Translation gives CASRPGQMNTEAFF.

This sequence joins TRBV19 and TRBJ1-4; TRBD1 aligns across 10 bases. V trimming: 8 bases; J trimming: 12 bases; junction bases outside the gene matches: 12. CDR3 length equals 14 residues. Germline-derived CDR1 and CDR2 are LNHDA and SQIVND (reference sequence). CDR3 amino acids: CASYNRQGAAELFF. CDR3 in DNA: TGTGCCAGTTATAACAGACAGGGGGCAGCGGAACTGTTTTTT.